This T cell receptor beta chain was observed in a study of radiation and T cells in renal cell carcinoma. Losses at the gene ends were 2 bases for V and 5 bases for J; bases not matched to a gene: 7. In germline, CDR1 is SGHTA, CDR2 FQGTGA. CDR3 length equals 16 residues. Study results and caveats: Top 100 clonotypes averaged about 50% in irradiated versus around 45% in nephrectomy-only tumors. Without pretreatment biopsies, baseline tumor clonotype presence was undetermined.

Sequencing used immunoSEQ multiplex PCR; TCRdb keeps in-frame clones, though not all of them. The sample consists of about 20,000 clones, 50% to 65% of them appearing once. Sample treatment: 15 Gy SBRT to primary tumor, nephrectomy 4 weeks later. Points on this clone: Its antigen is as yet unknown.

The chain is built from TRBV7-3 and TRBJ2-1; 9 positions match TRBD2. The sequence was collected from a woman aged 70-85 years with renal cell carcinoma. Sequencing used tumor tissue, obtained from a patient whose treatment included radiotherapy and nephrectomy. For the CDR3, the DNA is TGTGCCAGCAGCTTATGGCATAGCGGGGGCAACAATGAGCAGTTCTTC. It codes for CASSLWHSGGNNEQFF. Based on the CDR3 plus reference TRBV7-3 and TRBJ2-1, the full variable domain is GAGVSQTPSNKVTEKGKYVELRCDPISGHTALYWYRQSLGQGPEFLIYFQGTGAADDSGLPNDRFFAVRPEGSVSTLKIQRTERGDSAVYLCASSLWHSGGNNEQFFGPGTRLTVL.